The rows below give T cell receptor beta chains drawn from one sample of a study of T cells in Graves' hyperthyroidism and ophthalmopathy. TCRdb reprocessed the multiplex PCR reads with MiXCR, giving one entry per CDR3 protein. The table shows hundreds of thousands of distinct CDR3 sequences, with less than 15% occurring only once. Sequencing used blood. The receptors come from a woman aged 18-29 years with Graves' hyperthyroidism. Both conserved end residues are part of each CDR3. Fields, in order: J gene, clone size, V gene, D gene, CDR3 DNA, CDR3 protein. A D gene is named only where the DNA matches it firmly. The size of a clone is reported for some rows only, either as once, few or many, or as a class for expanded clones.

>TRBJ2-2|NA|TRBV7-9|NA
TGTGCCAGCAGCTCACCGAGGTCGAACGGGGAGCTGTTTTTT
CASSSPRSNGELFF
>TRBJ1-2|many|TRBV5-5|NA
TGTGCCAGCAGCGCCGACCCGGTCATAACCTATGGCTACACCTTC
CASSADPVITYGYTF
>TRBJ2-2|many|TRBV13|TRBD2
TGTGCCAGCAGCTTAGTAGCGGGAGGGCCGACCGGGGAGCTGTTTTTT
CASSLVAGGPTGELFF
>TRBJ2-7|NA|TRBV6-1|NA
TGTGCCAGCACCAGCGCCGGCGGAAGACCCTACGAGCAGTACTTC
CASTSAGGRPYEQYF
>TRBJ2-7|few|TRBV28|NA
TGTGCCAGCAGTTTGCCAGGGAGTGAGCAGTACTTC
CASSLPGSEQYF
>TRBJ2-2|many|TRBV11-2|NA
TGTGCCGCATTCGGTGGTAGCGGAGGGGCGAACACCGGGGAGCTGTTTTTT
CAAFGGSGGANTGELFF
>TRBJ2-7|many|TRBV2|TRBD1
TGTGCCAGCAGAGTCCGGGACAGGGGCCACGAGCAGTACTTC
CASRVRDRGHEQYF
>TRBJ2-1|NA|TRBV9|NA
TGTGCCAGCAGCGTAGTGAGGGAGTCCTACAATGAGCAGTTCTTC
CASSVVRESYNEQFF
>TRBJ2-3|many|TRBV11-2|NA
TGTGCCAGCAGCTTATCATCGGGAGATACGCAGTATTTT
CASSLSSGDTQYF
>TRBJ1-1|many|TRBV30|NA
TGTGCCTGGAGAGTGGCGCGGGCCATGAACACTGAAGCTTTCTTT
CAWRVARAMNTEAFF
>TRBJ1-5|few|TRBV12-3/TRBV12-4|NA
TGTGCCAGCAGTTTAAGTCAGGGGTACCAGCCCCAGCATTTT
CASSLSQGYQPQHF
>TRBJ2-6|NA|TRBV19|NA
TGTGCCAGTAGTACACACCACTCTGGGGCCAACGTCCTGACTTTC
CASSTHHSGANVLTF
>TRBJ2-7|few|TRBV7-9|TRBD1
TGTGCCAGCAGCTTGGACAGGGGGCCCAGGAGCTACGAGCAGTACTTC
CASSLDRGPRSYEQYF
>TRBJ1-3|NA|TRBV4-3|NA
TGCGCCAGCAGCCAAGTAGCCGGGAGTGCAGGAAACACCATATATTTT
CASSQVAGSAGNTIYF
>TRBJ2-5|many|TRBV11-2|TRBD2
TGTGCCAGCAGCCCTACTACGCGGGCGGGAGTTGTGGAAGAGACCCAGTACTTC
CASSPTTRAGVVEETQYF
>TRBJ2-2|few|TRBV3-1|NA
TGTGCCAGCAGCCACTACAGGGACACCGGGGAGCTGTTTTTT
CASSHYRDTGELFF
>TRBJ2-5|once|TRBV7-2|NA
TGTGCCAGCAGCTTAGGTTATTTACTTCCTCAAGAGATCCAGTACTTC
CASSLGYLLPQEIQYF
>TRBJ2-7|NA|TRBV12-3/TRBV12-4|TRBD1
TGTGCCAGCAGTCTCCGACAGGGGGACTTCTACGAGCAGTACTTC
CASSLRQGDFYEQYF
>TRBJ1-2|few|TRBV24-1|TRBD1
TGTGCCACCAGTGATTTACGGACAGGGGATGTTAACGGCTACACCTTC
CATSDLRTGDVNGYTF
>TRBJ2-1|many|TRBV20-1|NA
TGCAGTGCTAGTTCGCCGGTGTACAATGAGCAGTTCTTC
CSASSPVYNEQFF
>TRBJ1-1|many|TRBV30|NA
TGTGCCTGGAGTGTTCCTTCGACAGGCAGACTGAGAGCTTTCTTT
CAWSVPSTGRLRAFF
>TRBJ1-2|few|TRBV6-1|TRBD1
TGTGCCAGCAGTAACAGGGGGATTGGCTACACCTTC
CASSNRGIGYTF
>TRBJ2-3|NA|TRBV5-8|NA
TGCGCCAGCAGCCAGGCGGGACAATGGATAGATACGCAGTATTTT
CASSQAGQWIDTQYF
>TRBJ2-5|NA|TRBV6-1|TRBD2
TGTGCCAGCAGCCGAGGCGGGGGTGGAGAGACCCAGTACTTC
CASSRGGGGETQYF
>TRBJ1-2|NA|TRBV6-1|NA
TGTGCCAGCAGGAAACCTCGAACTAACTATGGCTACACCTTC
CASRKPRTNYGYTF
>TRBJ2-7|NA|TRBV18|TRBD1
TGTGCCAGCTCCCCATGGGGACAGGGCTACGAGCAGTACTTC
CASSPWGQGYEQYF
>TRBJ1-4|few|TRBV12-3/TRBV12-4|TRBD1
TGTGCCAGCACACTAGAGGGGGCTCGTGAAAAACTGTTTTTT
CASTLEGAREKLFF
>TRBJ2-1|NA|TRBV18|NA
TGTGCCAGCTCACTGGGACGACCCCCGTACAATGAGCAGTTCTTC
CASSLGRPPYNEQFF
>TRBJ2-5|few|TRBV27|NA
TGTGCCAGCAGACAGGAGGGATTAATAATGGAGACCCAGTACTTC
CASRQEGLIMETQYF
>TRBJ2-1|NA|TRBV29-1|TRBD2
TGCAGCACGTCGGGCGGGAGCTCCTACAATGAGCAGTTCTTC
CSTSGGSSYNEQFF
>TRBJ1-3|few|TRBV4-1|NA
TGCGCCAGCAGCCACCCCCGGACAGTTTCTGGAAACACCATATATTTT
CASSHPRTVSGNTIYF
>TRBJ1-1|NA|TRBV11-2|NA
TGTGCCATCAGTGTGGGGGAGAACACTGAAGCTTTCTTT
CAISVGENTEAFF
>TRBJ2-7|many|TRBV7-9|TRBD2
TGTGCCAGCAGCCCGGGACTAGCGGTTCTCTACGAGCAGTACTTC
CASSPGLAVLYEQYF
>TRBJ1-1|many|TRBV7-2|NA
TGTGCCAGCAGCTTAATCTCTGAAGCTTTCTTT
CASSLISEAFF
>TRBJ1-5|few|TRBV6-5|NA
TGTGCCAGCAGTTACGGGGATATAAGTAATAGCAATCAGCCCCAGCATTTT
CASSYGDISNSNQPQHF
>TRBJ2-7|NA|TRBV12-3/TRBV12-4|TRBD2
TGTGCCAGCAGTTTAGGGGAATGGGGGAGGGCCGATTCTTCCTACGAGCAGTACTTC
CASSLGEWGRADSSYEQYF
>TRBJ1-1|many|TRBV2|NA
TGTGCCAGCAGTGCCGACAGAAGGGGTGAAGCTTTCTTT
CASSADRRGEAFF
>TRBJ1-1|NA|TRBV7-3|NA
TGTGCCAGCAGCTTAATTAAGTACACTGAAGCTTTCTTT
CASSLIKYTEAFF
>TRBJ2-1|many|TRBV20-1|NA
TGCAGTGCCAGCAAATACAGCTCCTACAATGAGCAGTTCTTC
CSASKYSSYNEQFF
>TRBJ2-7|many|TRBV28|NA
TGTGCCAGCAAACCAAGGCGGCAGGGAGGTTACGAGCAGTACTTC
CASKPRRQGGYEQYF
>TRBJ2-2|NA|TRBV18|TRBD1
TGTGCCAGCTCACAGACAGGGCACACCGGGGAGCTGTTTTTT
CASSQTGHTGELFF
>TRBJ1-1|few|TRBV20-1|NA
TGCAGTGCTAGAGATAGATGGGGGGCTGAAGCTTTCTTT
CSARDRWGAEAFF
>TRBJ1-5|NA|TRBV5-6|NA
TGTGCCAGCAGCCGATCTGGTCCTGGCCTTGCGGATCAGCCCCAGCATTTT
CASSRSGPGLADQPQHF
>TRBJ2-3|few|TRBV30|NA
TGTGCCTGGAGTGTAGGGATAGGAGATACGCAGTATTTT
CAWSVGIGDTQYF
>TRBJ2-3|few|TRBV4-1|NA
TGCGCCAGCAGCCAAGATACTAGCAGGAGGGTGGATACGCAGTATTTT
CASSQDTSRRVDTQYF
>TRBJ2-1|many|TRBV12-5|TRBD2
TGTGCTAGTGGTTTGGGGGACTATCTCAATGAGCAGTTCTTC
CASGLGDYLNEQFF
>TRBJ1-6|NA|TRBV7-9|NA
TGTGCCAGCAGCTCCACTATCTTGCACCTCCAGAAACCCCTCCACTTT
CASSSTILHLQKPLHF
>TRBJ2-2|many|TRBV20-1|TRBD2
TGCAGTGCCCGAAGGAGGGAGGGCCATAGGACCGGGGAGCTGTTTTTT
CSARRREGHRTGELFF
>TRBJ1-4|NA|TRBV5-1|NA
TGCGCCAGCAGCCTCGGCGGGGGAACTAATGAAAAACTGTTTTTT
CASSLGGGTNEKLFF
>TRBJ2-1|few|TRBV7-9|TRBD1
TGTGCCAGAAGCTTAAGGGACAGAAACCCGCAGTTCTTC
CARSLRDRNPQFF
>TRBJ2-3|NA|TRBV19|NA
TGTGCCAGTAGGGGGTTGATGGCCACAGATACGCAGTATTTT
CASRGLMATDTQYF
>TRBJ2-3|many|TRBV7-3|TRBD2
TGTGCCAGCAGGGCGACTAGCGGGAGCTATACGCAGTATTTT
CASRATSGSYTQYF
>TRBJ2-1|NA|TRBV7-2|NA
TGTGCCAGCAGCTTAGCAGGGTCTAGAAGGGTCAATGAGCAGTTCTTC
CASSLAGSRRVNEQFF
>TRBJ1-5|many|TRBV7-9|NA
TGTGCCAGCAGCTTGGGGGTGGATAGCAATCAGCCCCAGCATTTT
CASSLGVDSNQPQHF
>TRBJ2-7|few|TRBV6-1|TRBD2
TGTGCCAGCAGTACGGGGACTCTAGCGGGATCTCGCGAGCAGTACTTC
CASSTGTLAGSREQYF
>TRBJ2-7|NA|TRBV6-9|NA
TGTGCCAGCAGTTATTCCTTATCCTACGAGCAGTACTTC
CASSYSLSYEQYF